This T cell receptor (beta chain) is from a study of T cell clonality in common variable immunodeficiency. The CDR3 spans 15 residues. The germline gives CDR1 LNHDA, CDR2 SQIVND (reference sequence). The V segment lost 3 bases and the J segment 2 bases; nucleotides outside the gene matches: 3. Study-wide findings and caveats: Common variable immunodeficiency TCR beta sequences reportedly had fewer deletions and N-nucleotide insertions. CVID subjects shared fewer TCRbeta clones than healthy controls did.

This clone has a handful of counts. Its antigen is not identified. Read data end 3 residues before the CDR3 end; the end is taken from the germline J gene. Data came from immunoSEQ multiplex PCR; TCRdb stores just in-frame clones and leaves some out. The sample holds about 28,000 clones, and no clone turns up only once. The TCR originated in a human donor with common variable immunodeficiency. The sequenced sample was peripheral blood mononuclear cells. The chain recombines TRBV19 with TRBJ2-1, with TRBD1 matching over 8 bases. CDR3 DNA (partial): TGTGCCAGTAGTATCGACAGGGGCCCCTACAATGAG. It translates to CASSIDRGPYNE. The complete CDR3 protein is CASSIDRGPYNEQFF.